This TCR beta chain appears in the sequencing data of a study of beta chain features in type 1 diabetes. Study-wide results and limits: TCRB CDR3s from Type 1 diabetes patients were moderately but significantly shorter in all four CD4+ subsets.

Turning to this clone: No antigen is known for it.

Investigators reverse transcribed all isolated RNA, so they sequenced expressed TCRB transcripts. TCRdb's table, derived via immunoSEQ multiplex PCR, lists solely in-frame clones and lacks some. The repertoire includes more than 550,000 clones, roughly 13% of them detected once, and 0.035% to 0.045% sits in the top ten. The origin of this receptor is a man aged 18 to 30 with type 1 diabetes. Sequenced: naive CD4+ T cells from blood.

The CDR3 DNA follows: TGTGCCAGCAGCAGACACAGGGTGAGCTCCTACAATGAGCAGTTCTTC. Protein sequence: CASSRHRVSSYNEQFF. The genes are TRBV11-1 and TRBJ2-1; a possible D gene is TRBD1 (6 bases). The CDR3 runs 16 residues. Germline V gene lookup returns CDR1 SGHAT and CDR2 FQDESV (reference sequence). Trimming removed 5 bases at V and 0 bases at J, with 14 bases between.